These T cell receptor beta chains were read from a single sample in a study of cytomegalovirus exposure and HLA in healthy donors. Only in-frame clones appear in the TCRdb table, and some are missing; sequencing was by immunoSEQ multiplex PCR. In the table there are under 200,000 clones, around 79% of which are singletons. The material sequenced was PBMCs. The receptors originated from a woman aged 50 to 60 in good health and CMV-seronegative. CDR3s include the opening cysteine and the closing phenylalanine or tryptophan. The order of the fields is clone size, J gene, V gene, CDR3 protein. The size of a clone is reported for some rows only, either as once, few or many, or as a class for expanded clones.

NA,TRBJ1-6,TRBV2,CASNLPGGNNSPLHF
once,TRBJ2-5,TRBV29-1,CSVGTGAETQYF
NA,TRBJ1-4,TRBV7-9,CASSLVREKLFF
NA,TRBJ2-3,TRBV11-1,CASSLVWGLAASTDTQYF
few,TRBJ1-4,TRBV28,CASSPLGANEKLFF
NA,TRBJ2-7,TRBV7-8,CASSRGQLWEHYEQYF
NA,TRBJ1-2,TRBV18,CASSRRRENYGYTF
NA,TRBJ2-7,TRBV7-8,CASSLRAGLGGYEQYF
once,TRBJ2-3,TRBV12-5,CASAQSGFSTDTQYF
once,TRBJ1-3,TRBV21-1,CARSDRAGNTIYF
NA,TRBJ2-1,TRBV5-4,CASSSQTSFEQFF
NA,TRBJ1-4,TRBV7-2,CASSLVGQGYRTTNEKLFF
few,TRBJ2-5,TRBV7-7,CASSLVSGSGETQYF
NA,TRBJ2-7,TRBV9,CASSVGGRTYEQYF
NA,TRBJ2-7,TRBV18,CASSTGLAGGGEQYF
NA,TRBJ2-5,TRBV19,CASSVGRGETQYF
NA,TRBJ1-1,TRBV18,CASSPGGDTEAFF
NA,TRBJ1-3,TRBV25-1,CASSEYGTDSGNTIYF
NA,TRBJ1-2,TRBV28,CASSWGQGGYGYTF
NA,TRBJ1-1,TRBV19,CASRYGVGATEAFF
NA,TRBJ2-7,TRBV12-1,CASSFGVGWRGYEQYF
NA,TRBJ2-1,TRBV28,CASSPPSGKLFF
NA,TRBJ2-7,TRBV7-9,CASSLGVVTGEPYEQYF
NA,TRBJ2-5,TRBV4-2,CASSQDGAGGGETQYF
NA,TRBJ2-2,TRBV4-1,CASSQEGLEATYTGELFF
NA,TRBJ2-7,TRBV29-1,CSVLSGSYEQYF
NA,TRBJ2-1,TRBV9,CASSVSSGNEQFF
NA,TRBJ1-2,TRBV11-3,CASSSKDQGADYGYTF
once,TRBJ2-1,TRBV6-1,CASRRDRVDNEQFF
NA,TRBJ2-1,TRBV11-2,CASSLVSAGNEQFF
NA,TRBJ2-2,TRBV21-1,CASSKVAGTGELFF
NA,TRBJ2-1,TRBV7-9,CASRGQGLGEQFF
NA,TRBJ1-1,TRBV9,CASSPHRERTEAFF
NA,TRBJ1-2,TRBV28,CASSPYFVNYGYTF
NA,TRBJ1-5,TRBV11-2,CASSPDSRQPQHF
NA,TRBJ2-1,TRBV27,CASSFRPGLAGVKQFF
NA,TRBJ1-6,TRBV4-1,CASSQVRSSPLHF
NA,TRBJ2-5,TRBV19,CASSIGLYQETQYF
NA,TRBJ1-1,TRBV28,CASSRTGGATEAFF